This TCR beta chain was captured by sequencing in a study of shared clonotypes between healthy human individuals. Study summary: The cohort comprised a couple of women and three men. Their ages spanned 18 to 49 years. Study-wide results and limits: There were few donors, and this limited the genetic and exposure-history diversity represented. Generation probabilities were higher for clonotypes shared across all four sorted-subset donors than for unshared ones. Exclusively blood specimens were collected; tissue repertoires likely differ.

The V gene end was trimmed by 3 bases and the J gene end by 0 bases; junction bases not matched to a gene: 5. The CDR3 is 16 residues long. The germline CDR1 and CDR2 sequences are SGHRS and YFSETQ. The method was immunoSEQ multiplex PCR; TCRdb's version includes in-frame clones alone and lacks a portion of them. The table shows 800,000 to 1,200,000 clones, with around 78% occurring only once. On this clone itself: Its target is unknown.

The TCR sequence derives from a man younger than 30 in good health. Some clones in this sample may be carry-over from other donors' samples. The chain carries TRBV5-1 and TRBJ2-5; TRBD1 agrees at 10 bases. Specimen: memory CD4+ T cells from PBMCs. The subset was: CD45RA-negative fraction. The CDR3 protein is CASSSGDRGYQETQYF. The CDR3 DNA sequence: TGCGCCAGCAGCTCCGGGGACAGGGGCTACCAAGAGACCCAGTACTTC.